This TCR beta chain is from a study of CD8+CD57+ T cells in acquired aplastic anemia. Broader study findings: Common to patients and controls were approximately 30 CD8+ CDR3 sequences.

The study profiled TCR beta VDJ and CDR3 using genomic DNA as template. TCRdb ran MiXCR on the reads and lists one entry per CDR3 protein. The table includes 90,000 to 150,000 distinct CDR3 sequences, 45% to 60% detected once. CDR3 length: 15 residues. V was pared by 2 bases and J by 7 bases, with 12 bases between. Germline values: CDR1 SGHVS, CDR2 FQNEAQ. Previously, flow cytometry had revealed CD8+CD57+ cell expansion in the patients chosen for sequencing. All patients had severe acquired aplastic anemia. No therapy was given to patients before blood sampling. Notes on this clonotype: Its antigen is not identified.

This chain joins TRBV7-8 and TRBJ1-6; D unresolved. The receptor comes from a human donor with aplastic anemia. The sequenced sample consisted of sorted CD4+, CD8+, or CD8+CD57+ T cells (not recorded which) from PBMCs. CDR3 coding DNA: TGTGCCAGCAGCTTATTTGCCGGGGAGAATTCACCCCTCCACTTT. This translates into CASSLFAGENSPLHF.